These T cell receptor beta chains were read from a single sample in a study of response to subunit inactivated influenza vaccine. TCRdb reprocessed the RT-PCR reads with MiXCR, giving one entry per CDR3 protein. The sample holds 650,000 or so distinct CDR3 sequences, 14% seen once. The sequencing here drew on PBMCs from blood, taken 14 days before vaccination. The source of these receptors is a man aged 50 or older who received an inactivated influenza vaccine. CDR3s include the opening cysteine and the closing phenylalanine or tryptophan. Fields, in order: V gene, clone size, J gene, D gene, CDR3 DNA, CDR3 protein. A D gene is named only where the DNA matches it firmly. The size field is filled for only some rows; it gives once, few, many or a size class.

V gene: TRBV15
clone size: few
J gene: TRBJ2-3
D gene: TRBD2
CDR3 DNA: TGTGCCACCAGCAGAGATAGTAGCGGGGGCACAGATACGCAGTATTTT
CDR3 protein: CATSRDSSGGTDTQYF

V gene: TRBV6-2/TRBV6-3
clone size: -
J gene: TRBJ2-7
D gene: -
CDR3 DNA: TGTGCCAGCAGCTCGGGAGTAGCGGTCCACGAGCAGTACTTC
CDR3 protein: CASSSGVAVHEQYF

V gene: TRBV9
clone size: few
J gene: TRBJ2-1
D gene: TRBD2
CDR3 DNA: TGTGCCAGCAGTCTGCTAGCGGGAGGGGCCAATGAGCAGTTCTTC
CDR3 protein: CASSLLAGGANEQFF

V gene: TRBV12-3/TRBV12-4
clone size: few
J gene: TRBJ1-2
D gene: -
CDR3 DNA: TGTGCCAGCAGGAGCAGGATCAACCGGGGCTATGGCTACACCTTC
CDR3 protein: CASRSRINRGYGYTF

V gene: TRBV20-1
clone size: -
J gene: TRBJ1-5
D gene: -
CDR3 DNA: TGCAGTGCTGGGACGGAAGAGGATCAGCCCCAGCATTTT
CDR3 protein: CSAGTEEDQPQHF

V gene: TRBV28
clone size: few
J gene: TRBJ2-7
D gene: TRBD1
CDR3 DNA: TGTGCCAGCAGTACCAGGGACAGCCCAAAAGGGAGTCCCTACGAGCAGTACTTC
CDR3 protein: CASSTRDSPKGSPYEQYF

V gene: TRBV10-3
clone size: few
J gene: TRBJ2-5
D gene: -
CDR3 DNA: TGTGCCATCAGCACCCAAAACCAAGAGACCCAGTACTTC
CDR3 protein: CAISTQNQETQYF

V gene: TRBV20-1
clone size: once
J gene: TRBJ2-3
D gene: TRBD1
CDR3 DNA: TGCAGCTGCGGGGGACAGGGGGACACAGATACGCAGTATTTT
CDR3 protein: CSCGGQGDTDTQYF

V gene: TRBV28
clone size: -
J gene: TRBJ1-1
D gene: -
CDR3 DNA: TGTGCCAGCAGCTCGCGTCGTGCTGAAGCTTTCTTT
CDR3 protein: CASSSRRAEAFF

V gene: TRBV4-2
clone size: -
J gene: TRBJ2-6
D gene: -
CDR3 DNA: TGTGCCAGCAGCCAAGATCAGACAGCATCTGGGGCCAACGTCCTGACTTTC
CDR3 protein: CASSQDQTASGANVLTF

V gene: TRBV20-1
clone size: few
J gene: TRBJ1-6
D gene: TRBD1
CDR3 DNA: TGCAGTGCTAGTCAGGGGGCGAATTCACCCCTCCACTTT
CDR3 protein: CSASQGANSPLHF

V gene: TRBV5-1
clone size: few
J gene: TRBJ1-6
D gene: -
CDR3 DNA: TGCGCCAGCAGCTTGGGACAGAATAATAATTCACCCCTCCACTTT
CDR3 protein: CASSLGQNNNSPLHF

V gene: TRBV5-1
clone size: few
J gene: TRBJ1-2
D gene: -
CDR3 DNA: TGCGCCAGCAGCTTTCGGACGTCTGGGGGGAATGGCTACACCTTC
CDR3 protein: CASSFRTSGGNGYTF